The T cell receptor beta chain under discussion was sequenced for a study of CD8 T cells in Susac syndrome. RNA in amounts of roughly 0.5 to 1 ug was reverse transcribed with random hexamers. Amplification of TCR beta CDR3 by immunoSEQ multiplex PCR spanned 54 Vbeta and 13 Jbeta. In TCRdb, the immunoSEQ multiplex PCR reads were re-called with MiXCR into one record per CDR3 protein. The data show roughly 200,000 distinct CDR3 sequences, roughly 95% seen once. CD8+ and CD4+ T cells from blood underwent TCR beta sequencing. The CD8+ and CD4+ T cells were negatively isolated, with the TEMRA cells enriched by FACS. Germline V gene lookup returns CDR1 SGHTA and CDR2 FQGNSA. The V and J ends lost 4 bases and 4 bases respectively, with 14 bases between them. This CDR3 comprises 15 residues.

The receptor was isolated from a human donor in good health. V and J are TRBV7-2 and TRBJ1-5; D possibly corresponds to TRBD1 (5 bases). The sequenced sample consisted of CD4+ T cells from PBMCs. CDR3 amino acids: CASSSQGLYNQPQHF. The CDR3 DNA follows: TGTGCCAGCAGCTCGCAGGGCCTATATAATCAGCCCCAGCATTTT. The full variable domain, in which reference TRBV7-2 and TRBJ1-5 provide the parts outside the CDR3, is GAGVSQSPSNKVTEKGKDVELRCDPISGHTALYWYRQSLGQGLEFLIYFQGNSAPDKSGLPSDRFSAERTGGSVSTLTIQRTQQEDSAVYLCASSSQGLYNQPQHFGDGTRLSIL.